The present entry profiles one T cell receptor (beta chain) with its context. The sample belongs to a study of blood T cell repertoires in COVID-19. Study at large: Acute and convalescent COVID-19 samples came from the United States, Italy and Spain. T cells, B-cell-depleted T cells, or PBMCs provided the cDNA or gDNA that served as material.

Per the study methods: From reference gene primer amplification, estimates of nucleated cell counts were derived. The method was immunoSEQ multiplex PCR; TCRdb's version includes in-frame clones alone and lacks a portion of them. The V and J calls and clone size were taken over from that table, and D and trimming were inferred from the DNA. Among 300,000 or so clones, about 85% were seen once, and the ten largest hold 4% to 5%. CDR1 is LGHDT, CDR2 YNNKEL, per germline (reference sequence). J was trimmed by 5 bases and V by 6 bases; bases with no gene match: 6. There are 13 residues in the CDR3. Material: peripheral blood. The source of this sequence is a woman aged 50 to 65 with active or convalescent COVID-19. The V and J genes are TRBV3-1 (or the pseudogene TRBV3-2) and TRBJ2-5, with TRBD1 matching 7 bases. CDR3: CASSQQGRETQYF. Written as DNA, the CDR3 is TGTGCCAGCAGTCAACAGGGGCGCGAGACCCAGTACTTC.